The rows below give T cell receptor beta chains drawn from one sample of a study of T cells in Graves' hyperthyroidism and ophthalmopathy. TCRdb re-derived calls from the multiplex PCR reads in MiXCR, one entry per CDR3 protein. Here the sample spans roughly 300,000 distinct CDR3 sequences, around 14% being singletons. Sequences were obtained from blood. These TCRs come from a woman aged 25 to 39 with Graves' hyperthyroidism. Both conserved end residues are part of each CDR3. The order of the fields is D gene, CDR3 length, clone size, V gene, J gene, CDR3 DNA, CDR3 protein. A D gene is named only where the DNA matches it firmly. Expanded clones are given a class, and other clones once, few, many or no size at all.

TRBD1	15	few	TRBV6-2/TRBV6-3	TRBJ1-2	TGTGCCAGCAGTTTAGCCGGGACAGGAAACTATGGCTACACCTTC	CASSLAGTGNYGYTF
TRBD2	15	.	TRBV11-2	TRBJ2-5	TGTGCCAGCAGCTTAGATCGGGGGGGTTGGGGGACCCAGTACTTC	CASSLDRGGWGTQYF
.	13	many	TRBV2	TRBJ2-4	TGTGCCAGCAGTGAAATCCCCAAAAACATTCAGTACTTC	CASSEIPKNIQYF
TRBD1	16	.	TRBV27	TRBJ1-4	TGTGCCAGCAGCTCCCTCCGACAGGGCGGTTTTGAAAAACTGTTTTTT	CASSSLRQGGFEKLFF
TRBD2	19	many	TRBV7-8	TRBJ2-1	TGTGCCAGCAGCTTAGTCCGAGGCGGATTGGCGGGAGGGTACAATGAGCAGTTCTTC	CASSLVRGGLAGGYNEQFF
.	18	.	TRBV30	TRBJ1-2	TGTGCCTGGAGTGGGGGGTCCGGGAGTCCGCGGGCTAACTATGGCTACACCTTC	CAWSGGSGSPRANYGYTF
.	13	many	TRBV27	TRBJ1-1	TGTGCCAGCAGTTTAACAGGGATCGCTGAAGCTTTCTTT	CASSLTGIAEAFF
TRBD2	17	.	TRBV7-3	TRBJ2-1	TGTGCCAGCAGCGCGTATAGCGGGAGGGCCACCTACAATGAGCAGTTCTTC	CASSAYSGRATYNEQFF
TRBD1	15	.	TRBV19	TRBJ2-1	TGTGCCAGTAGTATCACAGGGGGCCCGTACAATGAGCAGTTCTTC	CASSITGGPYNEQFF
.	14	.	TRBV13	TRBJ2-5	TGTGCCAGCAGCCCAGAGGGCACAGGGAGGGCCCAGTACTTC	CASSPEGTGRAQYF
TRBD1	14	many	TRBV27	TRBJ1-2	TGTGCCAGCAGTTTAAGGGGACAGGGCTATGGCTACACCTTC	CASSLRGQGYGYTF
.	17	many	TRBV28	TRBJ1-2	TGTGCCAGCAGTTTTGAGGGCCGGCCAGGGCCTAACTATGGCTACACCTTC	CASSFEGRPGPNYGYTF
.	15	few	TRBV4-2	TRBJ2-7	TGTGCCAGCAGCCAAGAGGGGGGGCTGGGTCCCGAGCAGTACTTC	CASSQEGGLGPEQYF
.	15	many	TRBV12-3/TRBV12-4	TRBJ2-3	TGTGCCAGCAGTTGGGGGGACAGCTCCACAGATACGCAGTATTTT	CASSWGDSSTDTQYF
.	14	many	TRBV11-2	TRBJ2-1	TGTGCCAGCGAGAGAGGGACGACCTACAATGAGCAGTTCTTC	CASERGTTYNEQFF
.	14	few	TRBV10-3	TRBJ2-1	TGTGCCATCTTCCGGGACGGGTCCTACAATGAGCAGTTCTTC	CAIFRDGSYNEQFF